Sequencing of this TCR beta chain was carried out in a study of T cell repertoires in cytomegalovirus infection. Study details: Carrying CMV and the relevant HLA type showed in public TCR beta signatures. Regarding the study as a whole: Ex vivo, HLA-C-restricted CMV-specific TCR beta clonotypes prevailed over the rest of the response. Public TCR beta family frequency separated CMV-and-HLA carriers, including in an independent cohort.

With regard to this clonotype: Its antigen is still unknown.

TCRdb recomputed calls from the reads with MiXCR, one row per CDR3 protein. The table shows 400,000 to 550,000 distinct CDR3 sequences, with 11% occurring only once. The V gene's germline CDR1 is LGHNA and CDR2 YNFKEQ. J lost 5 bases, V lost 6 bases, and 13 bases had no gene match. The CDR3 loop spans 15 amino acids. The sequenced sample consisted of PBMCs. This sequence originates from a human donor in good health (CMV status not recorded). Some clones in this sample may be carry-over from other donors' samples. V is TRBV4-2 and J is TRBJ2-7; 7 nucleotides match TRBD1. CDR3 in DNA: TGTGCCAGCAGTACACGGACAGGCGGTAGCGACGAGCAGTACTTC. It encodes CASSTRTGGSDEQYF.